The source of this T cell receptor (beta chain) is a study of CD8+ T cells in alopecia areata. Extracted from the samples, RNA was reverse transcribed into cDNA to serve as the sequencing template. Clones were read by immunoSEQ multiplex PCR, and TCRdb kept only the in-frame ones, dropping some. The sample consists of 60,000 to 65,000 clones, 44% of them appearing once. Lesional scalp tissue (obtained by punch biopsy) and peripheral blood were collected from alopecia areata patients. Investigators sorted PBMCs to obtain both CD4+ and CD8+ T cells. In the case of this clone: What it binds is not known.

The ends were cut back, 4 bases at V and 5 bases at J, with 4 bases in the middle. The CDR3 runs 11 residues. The germline CDR1 and CDR2 sequences are SNHLY and FYNNEI. Study-wide results and caveats: Between patients, shared TCR sequences were less clear than in mice. This was possibly due in part to HLA diversity in the patient population. Greater clonality was observed in lesional scalp samples, especially alopecia totalis/universalis, versus normal scalp.

The rearrangement links TRBV2 to TRBJ2-3; D gene uncertain. This receptor was obtained from a human donor with alopecia areata. Sequenced: NKG2D-low CD8+ T cells sorted from blood. In DNA form, the CDR3 reads TGTGCCAGCAGTGCAGGAGATACGCAGTATTTT. Translated: CASSAGDTQYF. Combining the CDR3 with reference TRBV2 and TRBJ2-3 gives the whole variable domain EPEVTQTPSHQVTQMGQEVILRCVPISNHLYFYWYRQILGQKVEFLVSFYNNEISEKSEIFDDQFSVERPDGSNFTLKIRSTKLEDSAMYFCASSAGDTQYFGPGTRLTVL.